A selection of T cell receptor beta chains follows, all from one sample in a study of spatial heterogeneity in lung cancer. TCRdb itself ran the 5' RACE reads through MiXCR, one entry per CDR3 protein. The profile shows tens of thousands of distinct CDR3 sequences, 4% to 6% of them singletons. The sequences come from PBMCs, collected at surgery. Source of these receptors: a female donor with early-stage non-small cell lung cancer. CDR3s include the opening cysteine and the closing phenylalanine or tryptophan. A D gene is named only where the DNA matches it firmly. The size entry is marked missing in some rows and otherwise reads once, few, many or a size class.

CDR3 protein: CSARVAREQYF; CDR3 DNA: TGCAGTGCTAGGGTAGCCCGCGAGCAGTACTTC; clone size: few; D gene: .; V gene: TRBV20-1; J gene: TRBJ2-7
CDR3 protein: CASSQGGDRVNTGELFF; CDR3 DNA: TGTGCCAGCAGCCAGGGCGGGGACAGGGTGAACACCGGGGAGCTGTTTTTT; clone size: .; D gene: .; V gene: TRBV3-2; J gene: TRBJ2-2
CDR3 protein: CASSLLPSGVTGNSPLHF; CDR3 DNA: TGTGCCAGCAGCTTATTACCCTCGGGCGTGACAGGGAATTCACCCCTCCACTTT; clone size: .; D gene: TRBD1; V gene: TRBV7-9; J gene: TRBJ1-6
CDR3 protein: CASSQRGQGARGYTF; CDR3 DNA: TGTGCCAGCAGCCAGAGGGGACAGGGGGCAAGAGGCTACACCTTC; clone size: many; D gene: TRBD1; V gene: TRBV4-2; J gene: TRBJ1-2
CDR3 protein: CASSSTGYTDTQYF; CDR3 DNA: TGTGCCAGCAGCTCGACAGGTTACACAGATACGCAGTATTTT; clone size: many; D gene: .; V gene: TRBV7-9; J gene: TRBJ2-3
CDR3 protein: CASSLALGAKGNEKLFF; CDR3 DNA: TGTGCCAGCAGCTTAGCGTTAGGAGCTAAGGGTAATGAAAAACTGTTTTTT; clone size: many; D gene: .; V gene: TRBV7-8; J gene: TRBJ1-4
CDR3 protein: CASSLDSGSTDTQYF; CDR3 DNA: TGTGCCAGCAGCTTAGATTCGGGGAGCACAGATACGCAGTATTTT; clone size: .; D gene: .; V gene: TRBV7-8; J gene: TRBJ2-3
CDR3 protein: CASSLKDRGGRETQYF; CDR3 DNA: TGTGCCAGCAGCTTAAAGGACAGGGGCGGCCGAGAGACCCAGTACTTC; clone size: .; D gene: TRBD1; V gene: TRBV11-2; J gene: TRBJ2-5
CDR3 protein: CASSLGGTPRSGYTF; CDR3 DNA: TGTGCCAGCAGCTTAGGGGGGACACCAAGAAGTGGCTACACCTTC; clone size: many; D gene: .; V gene: TRBV7-2; J gene: TRBJ1-2
CDR3 protein: CSARTSGNTEAFF; CDR3 DNA: TGCAGTGCTAGGACCTCGGGTAACACTGAAGCTTTCTTT; clone size: .; D gene: .; V gene: TRBV20-1; J gene: TRBJ1-1
CDR3 protein: CASSVGGYTEAFF; CDR3 DNA: TGTGCCAGCAGCGTGGGGGGTTACACTGAAGCTTTCTTT; clone size: many; D gene: .; V gene: TRBV9; J gene: TRBJ1-1
CDR3 protein: CASSPLLLNEQFF; CDR3 DNA: TGTGCCAGCTCACCACTCCTCCTCAATGAGCAGTTCTTC; clone size: .; D gene: .; V gene: TRBV18; J gene: TRBJ2-1
CDR3 protein: CAISEYGEDTEAFF; CDR3 DNA: TGTGCCATCAGTGAGTACGGAGAGGACACTGAAGCTTTCTTT; clone size: many; D gene: .; V gene: TRBV10-3; J gene: TRBJ1-1
CDR3 protein: CASSPTQESSYNEQFF; CDR3 DNA: TGCGCCAGCAGCCCGACACAGGAAAGCTCCTACAATGAGCAGTTCTTC; clone size: many; D gene: .; V gene: TRBV5-1; J gene: TRBJ2-1
CDR3 protein: CASSWRDGYGYTF; CDR3 DNA: TGTGCCAGCAGCTGGCGGGACGGCTATGGCTACACCTTC; clone size: .; D gene: .; V gene: TRBV12-3/TRBV12-4; J gene: TRBJ1-2
CDR3 protein: CASSPLRGQETQYF; CDR3 DNA: TGTGCCAGCAGCCCCCTCCGGGGCCAAGAGACCCAGTACTTC; clone size: .; D gene: .; V gene: TRBV7-2; J gene: TRBJ2-5
CDR3 protein: CASLLTGGAREAFF; CDR3 DNA: TGTGCCAGTCTGCTCACCGGTGGGGCGCGTGAAGCTTTCTTT; clone size: many; D gene: .; V gene: TRBV27; J gene: TRBJ1-1
CDR3 protein: CASTLSLAGPNEQFF; CDR3 DNA: TGTGCCAGCACCCTAAGTCTAGCGGGCCCCAATGAGCAGTTCTTC; clone size: few; D gene: TRBD2; V gene: TRBV6-5; J gene: TRBJ2-1
CDR3 protein: CASSDGPYGYTF; CDR3 DNA: TGTGCCAGCAGTGATGGACCCTATGGCTACACCTTC; clone size: many; D gene: .; V gene: TRBV6-4; J gene: TRBJ1-2
CDR3 protein: CASLRTGDNEQFF; CDR3 DNA: TGTGCCAGCTTAAGGACAGGGGACAATGAGCAGTTCTTC; clone size: many; D gene: TRBD1; V gene: TRBV6-6; J gene: TRBJ2-1
CDR3 protein: CASSDAGSGANVLTF; CDR3 DNA: TGTGCCAGCAGTGACGCAGGGTCTGGGGCCAACGTCCTGACTTTC; clone size: many; D gene: .; V gene: TRBV6-4; J gene: TRBJ2-6
CDR3 protein: CASSPRVGATDTQYF; CDR3 DNA: TGTGCCAGCAGCCCGCGCGTTGGGGCCACAGATACGCAGTATTTT; clone size: few; D gene: .; V gene: TRBV9; J gene: TRBJ2-3
CDR3 protein: CASSPPGGGQYF; CDR3 DNA: TGTGCCAGCTCACCACCGGGGGGTGGGCAGTACTTC; clone size: few; D gene: .; V gene: TRBV18; J gene: TRBJ2-7
CDR3 protein: CASSQLAGGNNEQFF; CDR3 DNA: TGTGCCAGCAGCCAACTAGCGGGGGGGAACAATGAGCAGTTCTTC; clone size: few; D gene: TRBD2; V gene: TRBV3-1; J gene: TRBJ2-1
CDR3 protein: CASTTGIATNEKLFF; CDR3 DNA: TGTGCCAGCACAACAGGGATTGCAACTAATGAAAAACTGTTTTTT; clone size: many; D gene: .; V gene: TRBV12-3/TRBV12-4; J gene: TRBJ1-4
CDR3 protein: CASSLVGITEAFF; CDR3 DNA: TGTGCCAGCAGCTTAGTGGGCATCACTGAAGCTTTCTTT; clone size: many; D gene: .; V gene: TRBV7-2; J gene: TRBJ1-1
CDR3 protein: CATSASAGYEQYF; CDR3 DNA: TGTGCCACCTCAGCGTCAGCAGGGTACGAGCAGTACTTC; clone size: many; D gene: .; V gene: TRBV10-3; J gene: TRBJ2-7
CDR3 protein: CASSLEEGRPYGYTF; CDR3 DNA: TGCGCCAGCAGCTTGGAGGAGGGCCGTCCCTATGGCTACACCTTC; clone size: .; D gene: .; V gene: TRBV5-1; J gene: TRBJ1-2
CDR3 protein: CASSDLSGGAYEQYF; CDR3 DNA: TGTGCCAGCAGTGATCTTAGCGGGGGGGCCTACGAGCAGTACTTC; clone size: .; D gene: TRBD2; V gene: TRBV6-6; J gene: TRBJ2-7
CDR3 protein: CASSWKGGTDTQYF; CDR3 DNA: TGTGCCAGCAGCTGGAAGGGGGGGACAGATACGCAGTATTTT; clone size: many; D gene: .; V gene: TRBV7-2; J gene: TRBJ2-3